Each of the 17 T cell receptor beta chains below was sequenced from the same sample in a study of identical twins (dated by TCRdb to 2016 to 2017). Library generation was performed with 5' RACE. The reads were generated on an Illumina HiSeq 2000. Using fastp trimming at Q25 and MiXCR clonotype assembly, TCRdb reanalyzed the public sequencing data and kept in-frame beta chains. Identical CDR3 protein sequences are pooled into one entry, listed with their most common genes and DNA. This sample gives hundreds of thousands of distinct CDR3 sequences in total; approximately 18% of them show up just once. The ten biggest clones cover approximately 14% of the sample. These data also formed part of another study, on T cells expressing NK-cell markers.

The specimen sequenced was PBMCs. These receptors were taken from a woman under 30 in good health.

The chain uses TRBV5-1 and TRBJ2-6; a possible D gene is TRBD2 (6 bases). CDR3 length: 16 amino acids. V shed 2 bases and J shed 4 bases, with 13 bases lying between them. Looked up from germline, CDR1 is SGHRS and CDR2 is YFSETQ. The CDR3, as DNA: TGCGCCAGCAGCTTCGGGGGAGTGACCGGGGCCAACGTCCTGACTTTC. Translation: CASSFGGVTGANVLTF.

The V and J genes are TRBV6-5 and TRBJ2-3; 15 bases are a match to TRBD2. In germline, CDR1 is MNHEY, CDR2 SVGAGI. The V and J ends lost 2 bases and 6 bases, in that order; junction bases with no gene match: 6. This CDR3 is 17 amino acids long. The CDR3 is CASSYGTSGRPYDTQYF. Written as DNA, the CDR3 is TGTGCCAGCAGTTACGGGACTAGCGGGAGGCCTTATGATACGCAGTATTTT.

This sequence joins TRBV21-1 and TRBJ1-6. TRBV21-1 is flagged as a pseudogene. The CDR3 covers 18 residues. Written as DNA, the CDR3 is TGTGCCAGCAGCAAAGATATATCCAAGGCGAGCTATAATTCACCCCTCCACTTT. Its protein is CASSKDISKASYNSPLHF.

CDR3 nucleotides: TGTGCCAGAGACAGGGGGCCGAGGGGCTACACCTTC. Protein: CARDRGPRGYTF. V gene TRBV27 combines with J gene TRBJ1-2; 10 bases line up with TRBD1. Germline loops: CDR1 MNHEY, CDR2 SMNVEV (reference sequence). J gave up 8 bases and V 9 bases, and 6 bases lay outside the gene matches. The CDR3 loop spans 12 amino acids.

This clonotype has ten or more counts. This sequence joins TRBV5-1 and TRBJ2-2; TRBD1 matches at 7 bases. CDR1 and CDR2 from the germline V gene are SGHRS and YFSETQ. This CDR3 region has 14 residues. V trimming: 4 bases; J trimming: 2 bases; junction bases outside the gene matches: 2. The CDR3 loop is CASSGTANTGELFF. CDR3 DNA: TGCGCCAGCAGCGGGACAGCCAACACCGGGGAGCTGTTTTTT. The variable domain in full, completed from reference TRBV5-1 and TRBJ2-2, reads KAGVTQTPRYLIKTRGQQVTLSCSPISGHRSVSWYQQTPGQGLQFLFEYFSETQRNKGNFPGRFSGRQFSNSRSEMNVSTLELGDSALYLCASSGTANTGELFFGEGSRLTVL.

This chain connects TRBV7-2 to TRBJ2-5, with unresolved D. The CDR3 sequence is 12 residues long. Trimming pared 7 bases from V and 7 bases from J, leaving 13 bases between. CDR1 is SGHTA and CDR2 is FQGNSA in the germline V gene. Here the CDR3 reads CASTPDLVTQYF. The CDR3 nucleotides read TGTGCCAGCACCCCCGATTTAGTGACCCAGTACTTC. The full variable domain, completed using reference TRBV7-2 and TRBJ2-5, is GAGVSQSPSNKVTEKGKDVELRCDPISGHTALYWYRQSLGQGLEFLIYFQGNSAPDKSGLPSDRFSAERTGGSVSTLTIQRTQQEDSAVYLCASTPDLVTQYFGPGTRLLVL.

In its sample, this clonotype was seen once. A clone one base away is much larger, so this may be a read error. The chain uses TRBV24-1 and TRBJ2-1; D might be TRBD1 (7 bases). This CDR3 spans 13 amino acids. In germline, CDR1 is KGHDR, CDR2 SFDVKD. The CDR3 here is CATRDSGGNEQFF. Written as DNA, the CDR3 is TGTGCCACCAGAGATTCAGGGGGGAATGAGCAGTTCTTC.

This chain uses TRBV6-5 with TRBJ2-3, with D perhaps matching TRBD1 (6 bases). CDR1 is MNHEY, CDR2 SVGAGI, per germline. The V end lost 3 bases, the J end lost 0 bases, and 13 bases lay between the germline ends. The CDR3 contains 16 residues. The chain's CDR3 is CASSYRTVPSTDTQYF. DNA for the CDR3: TGTGCCAGCAGTTATAGGACAGTCCCTAGCACAGATACGCAGTATTTT.

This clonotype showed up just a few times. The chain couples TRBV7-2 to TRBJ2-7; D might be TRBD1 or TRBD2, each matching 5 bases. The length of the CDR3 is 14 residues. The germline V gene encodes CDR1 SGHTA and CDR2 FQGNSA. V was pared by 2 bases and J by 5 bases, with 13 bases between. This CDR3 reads CASSLQGEAHEQYF. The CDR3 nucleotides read TGTGCCAGCAGCTTACAGGGAGAAGCCCACGAGCAGTACTTC. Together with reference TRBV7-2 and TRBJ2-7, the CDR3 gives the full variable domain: GAGVSQSPSNKVTEKGKDVELRCDPISGHTALYWYRQSLGQGLEFLIYFQGNSAPDKSGLPSDRFSAERTGGSVSTLTIQRTQQEDSAVYLCASSLQGEAHEQYFGPGTRLTVT.

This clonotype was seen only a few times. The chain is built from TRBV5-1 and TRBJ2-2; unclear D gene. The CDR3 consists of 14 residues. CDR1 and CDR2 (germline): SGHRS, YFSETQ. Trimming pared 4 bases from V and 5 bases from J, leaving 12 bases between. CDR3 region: CASSPNQKTGELFF. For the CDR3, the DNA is TGCGCCAGCAGCCCCAATCAGAAAACCGGGGAGCTGTTTTTT.

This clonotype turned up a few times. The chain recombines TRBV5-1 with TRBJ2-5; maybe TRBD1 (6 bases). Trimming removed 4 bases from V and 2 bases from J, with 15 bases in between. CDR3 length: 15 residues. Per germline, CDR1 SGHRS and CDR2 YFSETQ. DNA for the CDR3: TGCGCCAGCAGCCCGGTACGGACAGCACAAGAGACCCAGTACTTC. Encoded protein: CASSPVRTAQETQYF.

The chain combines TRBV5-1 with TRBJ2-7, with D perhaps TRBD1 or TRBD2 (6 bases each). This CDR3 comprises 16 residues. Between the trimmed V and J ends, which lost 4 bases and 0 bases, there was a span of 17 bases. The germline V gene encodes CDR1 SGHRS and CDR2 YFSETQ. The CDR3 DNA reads TGCGCCAGCAGCCAATGGGGGGCAGATAGCTCCTACGAGCAGTACTTC. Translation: CASSQWGADSSYEQYF.

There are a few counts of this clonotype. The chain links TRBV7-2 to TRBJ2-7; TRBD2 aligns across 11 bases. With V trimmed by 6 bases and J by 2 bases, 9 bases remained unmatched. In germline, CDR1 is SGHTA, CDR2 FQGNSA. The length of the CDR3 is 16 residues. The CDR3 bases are TGTGCCAGCAGGCCACAACTAGCGGGAGCGACCTACGAGCAGTACTTC. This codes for CASRPQLAGATYEQYF. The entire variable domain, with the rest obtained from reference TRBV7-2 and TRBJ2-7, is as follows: GAGVSQSPSNKVTEKGKDVELRCDPISGHTALYWYRQSLGQGLEFLIYFQGNSAPDKSGLPSDRFSAERTGGSVSTLTIQRTQQEDSAVYLCASRPQLAGATYEQYFGPGTRLTVT.

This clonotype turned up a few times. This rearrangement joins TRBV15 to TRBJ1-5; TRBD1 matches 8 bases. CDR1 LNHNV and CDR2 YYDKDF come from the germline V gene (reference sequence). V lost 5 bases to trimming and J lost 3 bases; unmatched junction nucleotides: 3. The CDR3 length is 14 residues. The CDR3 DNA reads TGTGCCACCAGCCCGACAGGGGTCAATCAGCCCCAGCATTTT. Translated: CATSPTGVNQPQHF.

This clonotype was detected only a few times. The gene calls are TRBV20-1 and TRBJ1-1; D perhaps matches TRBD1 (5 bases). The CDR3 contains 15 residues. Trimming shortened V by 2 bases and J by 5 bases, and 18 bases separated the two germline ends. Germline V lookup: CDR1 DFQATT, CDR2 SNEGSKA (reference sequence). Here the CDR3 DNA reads TGCAGTGCTAGACAGGGAAATAGACGGACGACTGAAGCTTTCTTT. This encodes CSARQGNRRTTEAFF.

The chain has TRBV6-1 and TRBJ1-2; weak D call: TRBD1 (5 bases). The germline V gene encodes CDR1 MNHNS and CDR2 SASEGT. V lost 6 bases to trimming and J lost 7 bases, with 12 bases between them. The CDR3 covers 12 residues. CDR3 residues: CASSPRTFGYTF. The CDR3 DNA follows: TGTGCCAGCAGCCCACGGACATTTGGCTACACCTTC.

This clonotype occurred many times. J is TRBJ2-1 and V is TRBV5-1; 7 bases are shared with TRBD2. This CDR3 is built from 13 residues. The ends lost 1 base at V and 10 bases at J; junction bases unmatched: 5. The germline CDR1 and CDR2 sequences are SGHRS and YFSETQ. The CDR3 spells CASSLFTGGEQFF. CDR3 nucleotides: TGCGCCAGCAGCTTGTTTACGGGAGGCGAGCAGTTCTTC.